The present T cell receptor (beta chain) was sequenced within a study of blood T cell repertoires in COVID-19. In the study overall: Donors in the United States, Italy and Spain gave samples during acute or convalescent COVID-19. The analysed material was cDNA or gDNA that came from T cells, B-cell-depleted T cells, or PBMCs.

Per the study methods: Cell counts per sample came from amplifying reference gene primers. TCRdb's copy holds only in-frame clones and misses some; the assay was immunoSEQ multiplex PCR. Clone size and the V and J calls come from that table; the DNA yielded D and trimming. This table has about 57,000 clones, 88% appearing once. Per germline, CDR1 SGHNT and CDR2 YYREEE (reference sequence). V dropped 4 bases and J dropped 2 bases, with 12 bases sitting between them. The CDR3 consists of 15 residues. J is TRBJ2-2 and V is TRBV5-4; D perhaps matches TRBD2 (6 bases). This receptor was obtained from a human donor in a cohort sampled during active COVID-19. The sequenced material came from peripheral blood. CDR3 DNA sequence: TGTGCCAGCAGCCCGGGACTTCCCAACACCGGGGAGCTGTTTTTT. Translation: CASSPGLPNTGELFF. Drawing the rest from reference TRBV5-4 and TRBJ2-2, the complete variable domain is ETGVTQSPTHLIKTRGQQVTLRCSSQSGHNTVSWYQQALGQGPQFIFQYYREEENGRGNFPPRFSGLQFPNYSSELNVNALELDDSALYLCASSPGLPNTGELFFGEGSRLTVL.